This T cell receptor (beta chain) comes out of a study of OX40 agonist ivuxolimab in advanced cancers. General study results and limits: Clonal expansion by week 6 occurred in CD4+ and CD8+ blood T cells (at 0.1 to 3.0 mg/kg).

The length of the CDR3 is 16 residues. The V end was cut by 3 bases, the J end by 6 bases, with 20 bases between. CDR1 and CDR2 from the germline V gene are MNHNY and SVGAGI (reference sequence). Method: immunoSEQ multiplex PCR; TCRdb's copy keeps in-frame clones and lacks some. The sample consists of about 45,000 clones, approximately 86% of them appearing once. In the case of this clone: Its antigen is not known.

With autoimmune disease history or systemic immunosuppression, patients were excluded. The chain employs TRBV6-6 and TRBJ1-2; maybe TRBD1 (5 bases). The sequence came from an adult with an advanced solid tumor such as melanoma, head and neck, liver or kidney cancer. The sample consisted of CD4+ or CD8+ T cells sorted from blood, taken in a trial of the OX40 agonist ivuxolimab. The CDR3 is CASSYLINGGINGYTF. Here the CDR3 DNA reads TGTGCCAGCAGTTATCTCATCAACGGGGGTATCAATGGCTACACCTTC.